This TCR beta chain was recovered during a study of PD-1 blockade in classical Hodgkin lymphoma. Study results and caveats: Exclusion removed patients who began nivolumab under 1 year after ASCT. Healthy donors reportedly exceeded newly diagnosed patients in baseline TCR diversity.

Concerning this clone itself: Its antigen is not identified.

Relapses following autologous stem cell transplantation were seen in all patients, with brentuximab vedotin exposure varying. The study recorded best responses of complete response, partial response or progressive disease. Repertoires were generated with immunoSEQ multiplex PCR, while TCRdb's copy carries only in-frame clones and drops some. The profile shows 35,000 to 50,000 clones, over 70% of them singletons. This CDR3 contains 15 residues. Germline CDR1 is MNHNY and CDR2 is SVGAGI (reference sequence). Trimming took 4 bases from V and 3 from J; bases not matched to a gene: 6. The TCR was taken from a human donor with classical Hodgkin lymphoma. The sequencing used peripheral blood mononuclear cells (PBMCs), collected at baseline. The V and J genes are TRBV6-6 and TRBJ2-3, with 8 bases fitting TRBD2. The CDR3 region is CASSLSGRGTDTQYF. CDR3 nucleotide sequence: TGTGCCAGCAGTTTGAGCGGGAGAGGAACAGATACGCAGTATTTT.